The present TCR beta chain was sequenced within a study of blood T cell repertoires in COVID-19. The data were produced by immunoSEQ multiplex PCR, yet TCRdb's version contains in-frame clones alone and is incomplete. The sample has 200,000 to 250,000 clones; 80% to 90% are singletons. Donors of Cohort 3 who recovered were those that had two negative PCRs, clearance, or symptom resolution. CDR1 is SNHLY, CDR2 FYNNEI, per germline. The ends were cut back, 4 bases at V and 4 bases at J, with 7 bases in the middle. The CDR3 spans 13 residues. The genes are TRBV2 and TRBJ2-2; D unclear. The sequenced material came from PBMCs or T cells enriched from blood (not recorded which). This receptor was taken from a woman under 40 who had recovered from COVID-19. The CDR3 region is CASSAQATGELFF. CDR3 DNA sequence: TGTGCCAGCAGTGCCCAAGCCACCGGGGAGCTGTTTTTT.